This T cell receptor beta chain is from a study of blood T cells in healthy people across ages. The CDR3 covers 15 residues. Germline-derived CDR1 and CDR2 are SNHLY and FYNNEI. The V segment lost 7 bases and the J segment 0 bases; nucleotides outside the gene matches: 3. The study isolated at least 6 million PBMCs from each sample. Through a sample-barcoded 5' primer and a J-beta primer mix, a second PCR was run for roughly 6 to 12 cycles. MiXCR, run by TCRdb on the 5' RACE reads, gives a single entry per CDR3 protein. The table lists about 680,000 distinct CDR3 sequences, roughly 50% of them singletons.

The sequence was collected from a woman aged 55 to 70 in good health. The sequenced sample was blood. This sequence joins TRBV2 and TRBJ2-2; the match to TRBD1 covers 9 bases. The CDR3 region is CASTWDRANTGELFF. CDR3 nucleotide sequence: TGTGCCAGCACCTGGGACAGGGCGAACACCGGGGAGCTGTTTTTT.